This T cell receptor beta chain derives from a study of blood T cells in healthy people across ages. Study-wide results and caveats: Diversity of TCR beta per million T cells declined in a roughly linear way with age. Estimates of total diversity, which came from one million sequenced T cells, were considered to be underestimates.

This clonotype was recorded many times. As yet, its antigen is unknown. Next came a second PCR, run for about 6 to 12 cycles, which used a sample-barcoded 5' primer along with a J-beta primer mix. Sequencing yielded, for each sample, at least 3 million paired-end reads carrying CDR3. Via MiXCR, TCRdb re-called the 5' RACE reads, giving one row per CDR3 protein. This sample has 650,000 or so distinct CDR3 sequences, with 40% to 65% found just once. Peripheral blood, about 10 milliliters per donor, was collected. Germline CDR1 reads LNHNV; CDR2 reads YYDKDF (reference sequence). The CDR3 consists of 14 residues. The ends lost 8 bases at V and 9 bases at J; junction bases unmatched: 11.

This receptor was taken from a woman older than 75 in good health. The chain is built from TRBV15 and TRBJ2-1, with 9 bases that match TRBD2. The specimen sequenced was blood. CDR3: CATYPAGGVSEQFF. In DNA form, the CDR3 reads TGTGCCACCTACCCAGCGGGAGGAGTAAGTGAGCAGTTCTTC.